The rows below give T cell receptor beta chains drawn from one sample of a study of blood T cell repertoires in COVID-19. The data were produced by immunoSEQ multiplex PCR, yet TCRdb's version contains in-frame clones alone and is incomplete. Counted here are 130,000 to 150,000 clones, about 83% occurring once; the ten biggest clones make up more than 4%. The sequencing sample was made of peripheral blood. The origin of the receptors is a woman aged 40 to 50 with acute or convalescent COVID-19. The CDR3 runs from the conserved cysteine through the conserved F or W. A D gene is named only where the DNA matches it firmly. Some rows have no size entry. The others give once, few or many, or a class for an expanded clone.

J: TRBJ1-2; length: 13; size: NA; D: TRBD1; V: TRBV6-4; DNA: TGTGCCAGCAGTGATTCTACAGGGGAAGGCTACACCTTC; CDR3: CASSDSTGEGYTF
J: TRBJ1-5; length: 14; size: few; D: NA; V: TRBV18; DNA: TGTGCCACAGCGGGCAGTAATAGCAATCAGCCCCAGCATTTT; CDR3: CATAGSNSNQPQHF
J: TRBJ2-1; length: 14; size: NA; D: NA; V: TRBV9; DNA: TGTGCCAGCAGCGTAGAATACTCGTACAATGAGCAGTTCTTC; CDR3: CASSVEYSYNEQFF
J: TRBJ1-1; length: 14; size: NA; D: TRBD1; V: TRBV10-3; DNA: TGTGCCGCCTTTCGAGACAGGGGCTACACTGAAGCTTTCTTT; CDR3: CAAFRDRGYTEAFF
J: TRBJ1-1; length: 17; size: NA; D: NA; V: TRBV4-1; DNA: TGCGCCAGCAGCCAAGAATGGACAAGTAGGTGGAACACTGAAGCTTTCTTT; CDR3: CASSQEWTSRWNTEAFF
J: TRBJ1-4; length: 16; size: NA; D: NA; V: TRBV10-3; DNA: TGTGCCATCAGTGAGTCGGCAGGGGAGACTAATGAAAAACTGTTTTTT; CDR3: CAISESAGETNEKLFF
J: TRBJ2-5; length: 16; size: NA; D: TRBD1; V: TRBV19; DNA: TGTGCCAGTAGTCCTTACGGGACAGGGGGCACAGAGACCCAGTACTTC; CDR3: CASSPYGTGGTETQYF
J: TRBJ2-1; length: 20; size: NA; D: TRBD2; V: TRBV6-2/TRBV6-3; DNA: TGTGCCAGCAGTTACAGCCCCTGGACTAGCGGGGCTAGCTCCTACAATGAGCAGTTCTTC; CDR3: CASSYSPWTSGASSYNEQFF
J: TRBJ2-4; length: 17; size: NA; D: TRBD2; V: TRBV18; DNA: TGTGCCAGCTCACCAAGGACTAGCGCGTCAGCCAAAAACATTCAGTACTTC; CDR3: CASSPRTSASAKNIQYF
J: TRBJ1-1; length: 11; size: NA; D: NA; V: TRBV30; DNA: TGTGCCTGGAGTGGTCGGGATGAAGCTTTCTTT; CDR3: CAWSGRDEAFF
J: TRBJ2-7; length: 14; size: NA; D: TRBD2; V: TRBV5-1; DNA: TGCGCCAGCAGCTTGGCGGGGGGGGCCGGGGAGCAGTACTTC; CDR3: CASSLAGGAGEQYF
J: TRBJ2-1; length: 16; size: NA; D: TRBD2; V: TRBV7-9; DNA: TGTGCCAGCAGCCTAGGACTAGCGGGAGCCTACAATGAGCAGTTCTTC; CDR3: CASSLGLAGAYNEQFF
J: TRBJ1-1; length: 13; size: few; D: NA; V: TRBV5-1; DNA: TGCGCCAGCAGCTTGAAAAGGGGAACTGAAGCTTTCTTT; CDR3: CASSLKRGTEAFF
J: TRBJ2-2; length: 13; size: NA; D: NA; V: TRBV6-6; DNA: TGTGCCAGCAGTTACTTAAGACTAGACGTGCTGTTTTTT; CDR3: CASSYLRLDVLFF
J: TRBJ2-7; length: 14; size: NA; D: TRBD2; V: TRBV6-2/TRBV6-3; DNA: TGTGCCAGCAACCCACTAGCGGAGACAAACGAGCAGTACTTC; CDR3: CASNPLAETNEQYF
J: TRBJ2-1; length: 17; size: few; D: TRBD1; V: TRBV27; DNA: TGTGCCAGCAGTACGCTACAGGGGGCGCGTTTATACAATGAGCAGTTCTTC; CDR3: CASSTLQGARLYNEQFF
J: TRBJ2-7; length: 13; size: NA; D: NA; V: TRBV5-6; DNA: TGTGCCAGCAGCATAACAGGCTCGGGCGAGCAGTACTTC; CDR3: CASSITGSGEQYF
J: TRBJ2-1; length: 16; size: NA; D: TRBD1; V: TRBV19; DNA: TGTGCCAGCGGAATTGCCGGGACAGGACCCTACAATGAGCAGTTCTTC; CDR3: CASGIAGTGPYNEQFF
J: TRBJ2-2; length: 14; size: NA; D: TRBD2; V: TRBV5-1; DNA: TGCGCTTCCCCGGGGGGTTTAAACACCGGGGAGCTGTTTTTT; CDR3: CASPGGLNTGELFF
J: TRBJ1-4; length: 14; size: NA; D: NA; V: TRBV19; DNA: TGTGCCAGTAGTCTATCAGGGACTAATGAAAAACTGTTTTTT; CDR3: CASSLSGTNEKLFF
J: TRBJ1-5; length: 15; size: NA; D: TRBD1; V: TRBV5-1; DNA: TGCGCCAGCAGTTGGGCAGGGGGGATAAATCAGCCCCAGCATTTT; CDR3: CASSWAGGINQPQHF
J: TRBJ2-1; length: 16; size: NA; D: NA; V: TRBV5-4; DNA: TGTGCCAGCACCCGACAGGATACCCTCTCCTACAATGAGCAGTTCTTC; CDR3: CASTRQDTLSYNEQFF
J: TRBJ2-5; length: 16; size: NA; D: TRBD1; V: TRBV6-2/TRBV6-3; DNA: TGTGCCAGCAGCGAAACAGGGGAAGCTGCGTCTGAGACCCAGTACTTC; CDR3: CASSETGEAASETQYF
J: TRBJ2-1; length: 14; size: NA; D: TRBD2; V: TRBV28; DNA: TGTGCCAGCACCCCTCCGGGACTACACAATGAGCAGTTCTTC; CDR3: CASTPPGLHNEQFF
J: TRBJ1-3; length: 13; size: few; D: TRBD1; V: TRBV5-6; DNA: TGTGCCAGCAGCAGACAGGGAGGAAACACCATATATTTT; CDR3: CASSRQGGNTIYF
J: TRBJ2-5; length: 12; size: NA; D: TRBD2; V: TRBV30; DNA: TGTGCCTTCGGACTAGCTGCGAAGACCCAGTACTTC; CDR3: CAFGLAAKTQYF
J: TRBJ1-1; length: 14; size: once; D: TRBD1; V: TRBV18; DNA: TGTGCCAGCTCACCGGGACAGGGGGTCACTGAAGCTTTCTTT; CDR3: CASSPGQGVTEAFF
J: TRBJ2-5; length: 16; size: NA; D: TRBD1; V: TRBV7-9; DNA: TGTGCCAGCAGCACAGGACAGGGCTGGGGTAGAGAGACCCAGTACTTC; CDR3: CASSTGQGWGRETQYF